The T cell receptor (beta chain) under discussion was sequenced for a study of cytotoxic CD8 clonotypes in ibrutinib-treated CLL. Study information: Mean values per sample were around 270,000 productive templates and under 100,000 productive rearrangements.

This clone was detected only a few times. What it recognizes is unknown. Study observations and caveats: Public clonotypes showed up rarely, and on treatment they shrank or held steady. Pretreatment clonality was elevated relative to age-matched healthy donors and paralleled circulating CD8+ T-cell counts.

TCRdb keeps only in-frame clones here, not all; method: immunoSEQ multiplex PCR. The repertoire holds 35,000 or so clones, with about 64% as singletons. This CDR3 is built from 14 residues. The germline gives CDR1 SEHNR, CDR2 FQNEAQ (reference sequence). The ends were cut back, 11 bases at V and 6 bases at J, with 20 bases in the middle. Cryopreserved PBMCs yielded approximately 1.9 micrograms of genomic DNA for TCR beta libraries. This specimen consisted of PBMCs, obtained at disease progression, from a patient treated with ibrutinib. The sequence derives from a human donor with chronic lymphocytic leukemia. V and J are TRBV7-9 and TRBJ2-1; the D gene could be TRBD1 or TRBD2 (5 bases each). CDR3 coding DNA: TGTGCCGGCCTCCGTGTCCTTGGGGGCAATGAGCAGTTCTTC. Protein sequence: CAGLRVLGGNEQFF.